The present entry profiles one TCR beta chain with its context. Its target is not known. At one end the junction does not follow the germline gene, possibly because of a read error. The data are from a study of T cell responses to AZD1222 COVID-19 vaccine. CDR1 is SSHAT, CDR2 FNYEAQ, per germline (reference sequence). The CDR3 runs 18 residues. TCRdb's copy holds only in-frame clones and misses some; the assay was immunoSEQ multiplex PCR. Here the sample spans some 79,000 clones, roughly 85% being singletons. Broader study findings: In a largely white British group with more females than males, clonal diversity was possibly underestimated. Baseline seropositives among AZD1222 recipients totaled only 5 to 7. The peak T cell response came first, and repertoires were sampled only after it. CD4 TCRs associated with vaccination spanned spike, dominating at 160-218 and 743-854.

The rearrangement joins TRBV7-7 to TRBJ1-3, with a possible D match to TRBD1 (6 bases). The material was peripheral blood, obtained 28 days after the second AZD1222 dose. This TCR derives from an adult who received the AZD1222 COVID-19 vaccine. The CDR3 DNA is TGTGCTAGCAGCTTAGGGGGGGTCTTGGCAGAGCGTGGACACACCATATATTTT. Amino acid sequence: CASSLGGVLAERGHTIYF.